This passage covers 15 T cell receptor beta chains from one sample sequenced in a study of CD8+ T cells in alopecia areata. After isolation, RNA underwent reverse transcription to generate cDNA as the sequencing template. Repertoires were generated with immunoSEQ multiplex PCR, while TCRdb's copy carries only in-frame clones and drops some. The repertoire holds around 120,000 clones, with about 61% as singletons. Sequencing input: CD4+ T cells sorted from blood. The receptors originated from a human donor in good health.

DNA for the CDR3: TGCAGCGTACGACAGGGCGATAATTCACCCCTCCACTTT. The encoded protein is CSVRQGDNSPLHF. This rearrangement joins TRBV29-1 to TRBJ1-6, with 7 bases aligning to TRBD1. The CDR3 is made up of 13 amino acids. Looked up from germline, CDR1 is SQVTM and CDR2 is ANQGSEA. V dropped 6 bases and J dropped 5; count of bases not matched to a gene: 4. The full variable domain, rest sourced from reference TRBV29-1 and TRBJ1-6, is SAVISQKPSRDICQRGTSLTIQCQVDSQVTMMFWYRQQPGQSLTLIATANQGSEATYESGFVIDKFPISRPNLTFSTLTVSNMSPEDSSIYLCSVRQGDNSPLHFGNGTRLTVT.

A single count supports this clone. Other DNA sequences in this sample translate to the same CDR3. This rearrangement joins TRBV30 to TRBJ1-5; a weak D match, TRBD1 (5 bases). V was trimmed by 5 bases and J by 1 base, leaving 9 bases between them. CDR1 is GTSNPN, CDR2 SVGIG, per germline (reference sequence). The CDR3 covers 13 residues. The DNA of the CDR3 is TGTGCCTGGCGGCAGGGAAGCAATCAGCCCCAGCATTTT. It encodes CAWRQGSNQPQHF.

The chain uses TRBV6-6 and TRBJ1-6; 7 nucleotides match TRBD1. The germline V gene encodes CDR1 MNHNY and CDR2 SVGAGI (reference sequence). This CDR3 contains 16 residues. Trimming took 6 bases from V and 7 from J; bases not matched to a gene: 12. CDR3 DNA: TGTGCCAGCAGGCAAAATGACAGGGCTGACAATTCACCCCTCCACTTT. Protein product: CASRQNDRADNSPLHF.

The chain links TRBV6-5 to TRBJ1-2, with D possibly TRBD1 on 6 matching bases. The CDR3 contains 12 residues. Per germline, CDR1 MNHEY and CDR2 SVGAGI. The V end was cut by 6 bases, the J end by 4 bases, with 9 bases between. This chain's CDR3 is CASSPGAYGYTF. For the CDR3, the DNA is TGTGCCAGCAGCCCAGGGGCCTATGGCTACACCTTC.

This clone occurred a few times. This sequence joins TRBV27 and TRBJ1-1; TRBD1 aligns across 10 bases. The CDR3 totals 15 residues. V shed 6 bases and J 5 bases; nucleotides not matched to a gene: 9. Germline lookup yields CDR1 MNHEY and CDR2 SMNVEV (reference sequence). The CDR3 here is CASSKPGQGKTEAFF. The DNA for the CDR3 is TGTGCCAGCAGCAAACCGGGACAGGGGAAAACTGAAGCTTTCTTT.

This clone was recorded a few times. The chain has TRBV30 and TRBJ1-1; D is undetermined. CDR3 length: 12 residues. Germline loops: CDR1 GTSNPN, CDR2 SVGIG (reference sequence). The V end was cut by 0 bases, the J end by 11 bases, with 13 bases between. The CDR3 nucleotides read TGTGCCTGGAGTGTAGCGTCGCTATGGGCTTTCTTT. Translated, it gives CAWSVASLWAFF.

The CDR3 DNA sequence: TGTGCCAGCAGGGAACAGCGGTGGACTGAAGCTTTCTTT. Residues: CASREQRWTEAFF. The genes are TRBV25-1 and TRBJ1-1; D is unclear. This CDR3 spans 13 amino acids. In germline, CDR1 is MGHDK, CDR2 SYGVNS. V was shortened by 6 bases and J by 5 bases, with 13 bases between the two germline ends.

This clone appeared a few times. This sequence joins TRBV2 and TRBJ2-3; no clear D. Germline V gene lookup returns CDR1 SNHLY and CDR2 FYNNEI. The CDR3 contains 13 residues. The V and J ends lost 1 base and 6 bases respectively, with 8 bases between them. CDR3 bases: TGTGCCAGCAGTGAAGAAAGAAGGGATACGCAGTATTTT. Translating gives CASSEERRDTQYF.

The chain employs TRBV5-4 and TRBJ2-6; 7 bases map to TRBD1. This CDR3 has 17 residues. V shed 4 bases and J 4 bases; nucleotides not matched to a gene: 11. From germline, CDR1 is SGHNT and CDR2 YYREEE (reference sequence). This chain's CDR3 is CASSPGLKGAGANVLTF. The CDR3 bases are TGTGCCAGCAGCCCGGGTTTGAAGGGGGCCGGGGCCAACGTCCTGACTTTC.

This clone appeared a few times. The chain carries TRBV11-2 and TRBJ2-3; the match to TRBD2 covers 7 bases. Germline loops: CDR1 SGHAT, CDR2 FQNNGV. The CDR3 runs 16 residues. Losses at the gene ends were 3 bases for V and 6 bases for J; bases not matched to a gene: 12. CDR3 nucleotides: TGTGCCAGCAGCTTTTCTCCCAGCGGGGATGAGGATACGCAGTATTTT. Its protein product is CASSFSPSGDEDTQYF.

The rearrangement uses TRBV6-1 and TRBJ1-2; 9 bases fit TRBD1. The V and J ends lost 7 bases and 7 bases, in that order; junction bases with no gene match: 7. CDR1 and CDR2 (germline): MNHNS, SASEGT. CDR3 length: 13 residues. The CDR3 nucleotides read TGTGCCAGCATCGGGACAGGGAGGGGTGGCTACACCTTC. Translated: CASIGTGRGGYTF.

The rearrangement uses TRBV30 and TRBJ1-2, with D perhaps matching TRBD1 (5 bases). V lost 5 bases to trimming and J lost 14 bases, with 21 bases between them. This CDR3 has 12 residues. Germline CDR1 GTSNPN, CDR2 SVGIG (reference sequence). The CDR3 DNA reads as TGTGCCTGGGTCGAAGACAGAGCTATGCTGACCTTC. The encoded protein is CAWVEDRAMLTF.

In its sample, this clone was seen a few times. The CDR3: CASSLAGVDEQFF. CDR3 sequence (DNA): TGTGCCAGCAGCTTGGCCGGGGTGGATGAGCAGTTCTTC. The V call is TRBV5-6, the J call TRBJ2-1; tentatively, D is TRBD2 (5 bases). V dropped 0 bases and J dropped 8 bases, with 9 bases sitting between them. Germline values: CDR1 SGHDT, CDR2 YYEEEE. The CDR3 runs to 13 residues.

In its sample, this clone was seen a few times. J is TRBJ2-3 and V is TRBV29-1; no clear D. From germline, CDR1 is SQVTM and CDR2 ANQGSEA. The CDR3 totals 13 residues. V was shortened by 5 bases and J by 0 bases, with 9 bases between the two germline ends. CDR3 protein: CSVIRPSTDTQYF. Written as DNA, the CDR3 is TGCAGCGTTATACGCCCCAGCACAGATACGCAGTATTTT.

The chain carries TRBV30 and TRBJ1-6, with a possible D match to TRBD1 (5 bases). The germline V and J ends were trimmed by 4 bases and 14 bases, with 15 bases remaining between them. The CDR3 covers 12 residues. Germline V lookup: CDR1 GTSNPN, CDR2 SVGIG (reference sequence). The CDR3 DNA is TGTGCCTGGACAGCAGTCGGGGCCTCCCTCCACTTT. It translates to CAWTAVGASLHF.